One TCR beta chain is described in this entry. Methods used by the authors: Scientists estimated how many nucleated cells there were by amplifying reference gene primers. Sequencing used immunoSEQ multiplex PCR; TCRdb keeps in-frame clones, though not all of them. From that table come the V and J calls and clone size; the DNA was used to work out D and trimming. The sample records about 120,000 clones, 88% being singletons. This specimen belongs to a study of blood T cell repertoires in COVID-19. The overall study: The origin of the acute and convalescent COVID-19 samples was the United States, Italy and Spain. Sample material is recorded as cDNA or gDNA derived from T cells, B-cell-depleted T cells, or PBMCs.

The CDR3 consists of 14 residues. Trimming cost V 1 base and J 8 bases; bases outside gene matches: 5. CDR1 and CDR2 (germline): SGHVS, FQNEAQ. Sequenced: peripheral blood. The clonotype originates from a woman in her forties or fifties with acute or convalescent COVID-19. The genes are TRBV7-8 and TRBJ2-1; 7 positions match TRBD2. CDR3 nucleotide sequence: TGTGCCAGCAGCTTAGGCGGGAGAGAATATGAGCAGTTCTTC. Residues: CASSLGGREYEQFF.